These 31 T cell receptor beta chains were sequenced from one sample in a study of blood T cell repertoires in COVID-19. The data were produced by immunoSEQ multiplex PCR, yet TCRdb's version contains in-frame clones alone and is incomplete. The sample has 180,000 or so clones, approximately 85% seen once. The source material was PBMCs or T cells enriched from blood (not recorded which). All receptors come from a man in his forties who had recovered from COVID-19.

This rearrangement joins TRBV10-3 to TRBJ1-3; weak D call: TRBD1 (5 bases). CDR1 and CDR2 from the germline V gene are ENHRY and SYGVKD. This CDR3 comprises 16 residues. Trimming removed 8 bases from V and 1 base from J, with 18 bases in between. CDR3 region: CAIRGARALSGNTIYF. In DNA form, the CDR3 reads TGTGCCATCCGTGGGGCGAGGGCCCTATCTGGAAACACCATATATTTT.

This clone occurred a few times. The CDR3 DNA is TGTGCCAGCAGTGAAACTCATTTGCGGACAGGGGACACTGAAGCTTTCTTT. It codes for CASSETHLRTGDTEAFF. The chain is built from TRBV6-1 and TRBJ1-1, with 9 bases identical to TRBD1. V dropped 2 bases and J dropped 3; count of bases not matched to a gene: 10. CDR3 size: 17 residues. Looked up from germline, CDR1 is MNHNS and CDR2 is SASEGT.

The J gene is TRBJ1-5, the V gene TRBV2; D not resolved. The CDR3 loop spans 15 amino acids. The V end was cut by 4 bases, the J end by 0 bases, with 10 bases between. CDR1 is SNHLY and CDR2 is FYNNEI in the germline V gene. CDR3 sequence reads: CASSAEAYSNQPQHF. In DNA, the CDR3 is TGTGCCAGCAGTGCGGAGGCCTATAGCAATCAGCCCCAGCATTTT.

This clone has a handful of counts. This rearrangement joins TRBV3-1 (or the pseudogene TRBV3-2) to TRBJ2-1; D is perhaps TRBD2 (7 bases). The germline CDR1 and CDR2 sequences are LGHDT and YNNKEL (reference sequence). Trimming left V 1 base short and J 11 bases short, with 18 bases between. The CDR3 length is 15 residues. As DNA, the CDR3 is TGTGCCAGCAGCCAAGGGGGCGGGGGCCACCGTAAGCAGTTCTTC. Protein: CASSQGGGGHRKQFF.

The chain links TRBV27 to TRBJ1-2; D not resolved. The V gene's germline CDR1 is MNHEY and CDR2 SMNVEV (reference sequence). CDR3 length: 14 residues. V gave up 2 bases and J gave up 1 base, with 8 bases separating them. The DNA of the CDR3 is TGTGCCAGCAGTTTAACACAAAATAACTATGGCTACACCTTC. This sequence encodes CASSLTQNNYGYTF.

This chain's CDR3 is CASSSGQGVNTEAFF. Written as DNA, the CDR3 is TGTGCCAGTAGTAGCGGACAGGGGGTGAACACTGAAGCTTTCTTT. The chain recombines TRBV19 with TRBJ1-1, with TRBD1 matching 10 bases. The CDR3 covers 15 residues. The germline V gene encodes CDR1 LNHDA and CDR2 SQIVND (reference sequence). With 4 bases clipped from V and 0 bases from J, the junction kept 2 bases outside the gene matches. Based on the CDR3 plus reference TRBV19 and TRBJ1-1, the full variable domain is DGGITQSPKYLFRKEGQNVTLSCEQNLNHDAMYWYRQDPGQGLRLIYYSQIVNDFQKGDIAEGYSVSREKKESFPLTVTSAQKNPTAFYLCASSSGQGVNTEAFFGQGTRLTVV.

In its sample, this clone was seen many times. The rearrangement joins TRBV12-3 or TRBV12-4 to TRBJ1-2; unclear D gene. The CDR3 is made up of 12 amino acids. Deletions cut 3 bases from V and 5 bases from J, with 7 bases between. DNA for the CDR3: TGTGCCAGCAGTTTCCCGGGATATGGCTACACCTTC. This translates into CASSFPGYGYTF.

The V call is TRBV30, the J call TRBJ1-2; tentative D call: TRBD1 (6 bases). CDR1 and CDR2 from the germline V gene are GTSNPN and SVGIG (reference sequence). The V gene lost 4 bases and the J gene lost 4 bases, with 22 bases spanning the gap. There are 16 residues in the CDR3. DNA for the CDR3: TGTGCCTGGAAGACCCTCGGTTTGGGGGCCGTCTATGGCTACACCTTC. Translating it yields CAWKTLGLGAVYGYTF.

The chain employs TRBV19 and TRBJ2-7, with 10 bases that match TRBD2. The germline gives CDR1 LNHDA, CDR2 SQIVND (reference sequence). V was clipped by 2 bases and J by 6 bases; unmatched bases: 7. The CDR3 consists of 15 residues. CDR3 in DNA: TGTGCCAGTAGTATACATAGCGGGAGGTATAGCGAGCAGTACTTC. Its protein is CASSIHSGRYSEQYF.

About this clone: The junction does not match germline at one end; this may be a read error. The genes are TRBV14 and TRBJ2-7, with 10 nucleotides matching TRBD1. Germline V gene lookup returns CDR1 SGHDN and CDR2 FVKESK. The CDR3 runs 12 residues. The CDR3 sequence is CASSPPGGQGSF. The CDR3 DNA reads TGTGCCAGCAGCCCCCCGGGGGGACAGGGGTCCTTC.

This CDR3 reads CASSPPTGSGNSPLHF. Written as DNA, the CDR3 is TGTGCCAGCAGTCCCCCAACAGGGTCCGGTAATTCACCCCTCCACTTT. The chain uses TRBV28 and TRBJ1-6, with D tentatively TRBD1 (6 bases). Germline loops: CDR1 MDHEN, CDR2 SYDVKM. V was pared by 5 bases and J by 6 bases, with 17 bases between. The CDR3 loop spans 16 amino acids.

This CDR3 reads CASSLGGGRGDTQYF. The CDR3 DNA reads TGCGCCAGCAGCTTGGGTGGGGGCCGTGGGGATACGCAGTATTTT. The chain carries TRBV5-1 and TRBJ2-3; D is possibly TRBD1 (6 bases). CDR3 length equals 15 residues. CDR1 is SGHRS, CDR2 YFSETQ, per germline. V lost 0 bases to trimming and J lost 6 bases, with 14 bases between them.

The rearrangement joins TRBV2 to TRBJ2-7; D gene ambiguous. The CDR3 consists of 14 residues. Trimming shortened V by 8 bases and J by 0 bases, and 14 bases separated the two germline ends. CDR1 is SNHLY, CDR2 FYNNEI, per germline. This CDR3 reads CASLGATGSYEQYF. In nucleotides, the CDR3 is TGTGCCAGCTTAGGTGCGACGGGCTCCTACGAGCAGTACTTC.

The chain carries TRBV5-1 and TRBJ2-7; TRBD1 agrees at 8 bases. V gave up 3 bases and J gave up 7 bases; unmatched junction bases: 12. This CDR3 spans 15 amino acids. In germline, CDR1 is SGHRS, CDR2 YFSETQ. In nucleotides, the CDR3 is TGCGCCAGCAGCTCCCATATGGGGGACAGGAGAGAGCAGTACTTC. Its protein product is CASSSHMGDRREQYF.

The V and J genes are TRBV27 and TRBJ2-1; D is uncertain. Germline CDR1 reads MNHEY; CDR2 reads SMNVEV (reference sequence). This CDR3 has 13 residues. V gave up 1 base and J gave up 7 bases, with 8 bases separating them. The CDR3 nucleotides read TGTGCCAGCAGTTTATTCGCAGGAAATGAGCAGTTCTTC. Its protein is CASSLFAGNEQFF.

This chain joins TRBV7-6 and TRBJ2-2; D unresolved. The CDR3 runs 13 residues. Trimming shortened V by 5 bases and J by 6 bases, and 10 bases separated the two germline ends. The germline CDR1 and CDR2 sequences are SGHVS and FNYEAQ. CDR3 protein: CASSTSRPGELFF. Written as DNA, the CDR3 is TGTGCCAGCAGCACATCTAGGCCCGGGGAGCTGTTTTTT.

The rearrangement uses TRBV6-1 and TRBJ1-5, with 9 positions matching TRBD1. This CDR3 contains 16 residues. Germline lookup yields CDR1 MNHNS and CDR2 SASEGT. J lost 0 bases, V lost 2 bases, and 2 bases had no gene match. CDR3 in DNA: TGTGCCAGCAGTGAATTGGGACAGGGTAGCAATCAGCCCCAGCATTTT. Translation gives CASSELGQGSNQPQHF.

This clone was observed many times. The chain is built from TRBV28 and TRBJ2-7; TRBD2 aligns across 10 bases. This CDR3 comprises 14 residues. Trimming took 2 bases from V and 5 from J; bases not matched to a gene: 3. Germline values: CDR1 MDHEN, CDR2 SYDVKM. The DNA of the CDR3 is TGTGCCAGCAGTTTACCTGGGACTAGCGACGAGCAGTACTTC. Translated: CASSLPGTSDEQYF.

The chain links TRBV7-9 to TRBJ1-2; D uncertain. CDR3 length: 15 residues. Germline V gene sequence: CDR1 SEHNR, CDR2 FQNEAQ (reference sequence). V was clipped by 1 base and J by 5 bases, with 14 bases between them. The CDR3 loop is CASSLDEGLAYGYTF. CDR3 sequence (DNA): TGTGCCAGCAGCTTAGATGAAGGACTAGCTTATGGCTACACCTTC.

V gene TRBV25-1 combines with J gene TRBJ2-2, with 12 nucleotides matching TRBD2. Germline V gives CDR1 MGHDK, CDR2 SYGVNS. This CDR3 is 15 amino acids long. Losses at the gene ends were 4 bases for V and 4 bases for J; bases not matched to a gene: 1. CDR3 sequence (DNA): TGTGCCAGCAGTGCTAGCGGGAGGGCCACCGGGGAGCTGTTTTTT. Its translation: CASSASGRATGELFF.

The chain links TRBV19 to TRBJ1-4; weak D call: TRBD1 (5 bases). This CDR3 has 12 amino acids. Germline V lookup: CDR1 LNHDA, CDR2 SQIVND (reference sequence). V was pared by 7 bases and J by 13 bases, with 16 bases between. Here the CDR3 DNA reads TGTGCCAGTATAGGGGCTGATTCCGTACTGTTTTTT. Translated, it gives CASIGADSVLFF.

This chain connects TRBV12-3 or TRBV12-4 to TRBJ2-2, with TRBD1 matching 8 bases. V shed 5 bases, J shed 7 bases, and the junction held 3 bases outside the gene matches. CDR3 length equals 13 residues. CDR3 in amino acids: CASSHRGNGELFF. In DNA form, the CDR3 reads TGTGCCAGCAGTCACAGGGGGAACGGGGAGCTGTTTTTT.

The V call is TRBV20-1, the J call TRBJ1-1; D not certain. Trimming removed 3 bases from V and 6 bases from J, with 8 bases in between. The CDR3 extends over 11 amino acids. The V gene's germline CDR1 is DFQATT and CDR2 SNEGSKA (reference sequence). CDR3 sequence reads: CSARRFAEAFF. CDR3 nucleotide sequence: TGCAGTGCTAGGAGGTTTGCTGAAGCTTTCTTT.

V is TRBV6-5 and J is TRBJ2-5, with D perhaps matching TRBD1 (6 bases). The CDR3 extends over 13 amino acids. The V end lost 10 bases, the J end lost 2 bases, and 14 bases lay between the germline ends. The germline V gene has CDR1 MNHEY and CDR2 SVGAGI. The CDR3 sequence is CATAGTLQETQYF. CDR3 DNA sequence: TGTGCCACCGCTGGGACACTGCAAGAGACCCAGTACTTC.

The J gene is TRBJ2-5, the V gene TRBV28; D gene uncertain. From germline, CDR1 is MDHEN and CDR2 SYDVKM. Trimming pared 3 bases from V and 4 bases from J, leaving 6 bases between. The CDR3 length is 12 residues. Written as DNA, the CDR3 is TGTGCCAGCAGTTTCCCCAGAGAGACCCAGTACTTC. Translating it yields CASSFPRETQYF.

The V gene is TRBV7-2, the J gene TRBJ1-5, with D tentatively TRBD1 (6 bases). Germline V lookup: CDR1 SGHTA, CDR2 FQGNSA. With 1 base removed from V and 6 bases from J, the gap between germline ends came to 16 bases. The CDR3 sequence is 16 residues long. CDR3 protein: CASSLDVLRGAQPQHF. In DNA, the CDR3 is TGTGCCAGCAGCTTAGACGTTTTGCGGGGGGCTCAGCCCCAGCATTTT.

The sample holds one count of this clone. The rearrangement uses TRBV18 and TRBJ2-2; no definite D call. Germline V gene data show CDR1 as KGHSH and CDR2 as LQKENI. Trimming removed 1 base at V and 6 bases at J, with 6 bases between. The CDR3 runs to 13 residues. CDR3 DNA: TGTGCCAGCTCACCACTAAGCCCCGGGGAGCTGTTTTTT. This gives the protein CASSPLSPGELFF.

This clone has just one count. This chain uses TRBV9 with TRBJ2-1; TRBD2 is a possible D gene (6 bases). The ends were cut back, 4 bases at V and 3 bases at J, with 17 bases in the middle. The length of the CDR3 is 16 residues. Looked up from germline, CDR1 is SGDLS and CDR2 is YYNGEE. This CDR3 is CASSSPGGLLYNEQFF. The DNA of the CDR3 is TGTGCCAGCAGCTCCCCTGGGGGACTGCTCTACAATGAGCAGTTCTTC.

The V gene is TRBV5-1, the J gene TRBJ1-4; D unresolved. CDR3 size: 16 residues. Germline CDR1 reads SGHRS; CDR2 reads YFSETQ. The ends were cut back, 4 bases at V and 3 bases at J, with 16 bases in the middle. CDR3 residues: CASSPMASGSNEKLFF. The CDR3 DNA sequence: TGCGCCAGCAGCCCAATGGCATCGGGGTCTAATGAAAAACTGTTTTTT.

The gene calls are TRBV29-1 and TRBJ2-2, with 7 bases aligning to TRBD1. CDR1 is SQVTM, CDR2 ANQGSEA, per germline. Unmatched junction bases numbered 7, after V lost 7 bases and J lost 2 bases. CDR3 length: 14 amino acids. The CDR3 DNA reads as TGCAGCGGCTACAGGGGAGAAAACACCGGGGAGCTGTTTTTT. Its protein product is CSGYRGENTGELFF.

J is TRBJ1-1 and V is TRBV5-1; perhaps TRBD1 as D (6 bases). Trimming shortened V by 1 base and J by 8 bases, and 18 bases separated the two germline ends. Looked up from germline, CDR1 is SGHRS and CDR2 is YFSETQ. CDR3 length: 15 amino acids. The CDR3 bases are TGCGCCAGCAGCTTGAGGGGGTCGGGCCCCGGAGAAGCTTTCTTT. It encodes CASSLRGSGPGEAFF.